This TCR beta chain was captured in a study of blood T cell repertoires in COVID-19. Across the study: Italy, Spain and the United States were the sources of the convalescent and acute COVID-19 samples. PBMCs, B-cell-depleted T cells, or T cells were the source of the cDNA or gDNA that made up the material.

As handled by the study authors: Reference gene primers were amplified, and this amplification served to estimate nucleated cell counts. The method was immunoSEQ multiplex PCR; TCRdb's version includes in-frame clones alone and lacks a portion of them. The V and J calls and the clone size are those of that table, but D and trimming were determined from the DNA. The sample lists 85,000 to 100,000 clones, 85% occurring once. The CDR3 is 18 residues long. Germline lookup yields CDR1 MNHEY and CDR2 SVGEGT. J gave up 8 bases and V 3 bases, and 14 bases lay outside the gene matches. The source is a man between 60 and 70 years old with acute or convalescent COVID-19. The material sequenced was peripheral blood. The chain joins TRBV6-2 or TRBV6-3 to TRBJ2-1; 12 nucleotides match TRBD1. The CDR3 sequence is CASSYKGGGQGAMDEQFF. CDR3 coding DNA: TGTGCCAGCAGTTATAAGGGAGGGGGACAGGGGGCAATGGATGAGCAGTTCTTC.